The present T cell receptor (beta chain) was sequenced within a study of response to subunit inactivated influenza vaccine. Broader study findings: There was a suggestion from the authors that each seasonal influenza vaccination recruits few new T cells.

TCRdb used MiXCR to reprocess the RT-PCR reads, holding one entry per CDR3 protein. The sample records approximately 520,000 distinct CDR3 sequences, roughly 25% being singletons. This clonotype was recorded a few times. Its antigen remains unknown. The germline V and J ends were trimmed by 3 bases and 0 bases, with 18 bases remaining between them. There are 18 residues in the CDR3. Germline lookup yields CDR1 MDHEN and CDR2 SYDVKM. This rearrangement joins TRBV28 to TRBJ1-5; D unresolved. The TCR sequence derives from a middle-aged man who received an inactivated influenza vaccine. Sequenced material: CD4+ T cells sorted from PBMCs, taken 4 to 6 days after vaccination. CDR3 sequence: CASSFRDPIPYSNQPQHF. CDR3 DNA: TGTGCCAGCAGTTTCCGAGACCCGATACCTTATAGCAATCAGCCCCAGCATTTT.